This T cell receptor (beta chain) is from a study of cytomegalovirus exposure and HLA in healthy donors. This PCR relied on a set of 60 Vbeta primers and 13 Jbeta primers. Only in-frame clones appear in the TCRdb table, and some are missing; sequencing was by immunoSEQ multiplex PCR. The table includes some 90,000 clones, about two thirds detected once. This clone was seen only a few times. Its antigen is not identified. Notes on the study in general: The authors later found TCR association rates varying by HLA locus, with DRB1 most and HLA-C fewest. What a later analysis reportedly showed was that an Asian-associated ancestry cluster had fewer N-insertions than the 666-donor mean.

CDR1 and CDR2 (germline): LNHDA, SQIVND (reference sequence). The CDR3 has 14 residues. V lost 3 bases and J 6 bases, leaving 9 bases between the germline ends. The origin of this receptor is a man in his sixties in good health and CMV-seronegative. The sample was PBMCs. The genes are TRBV19 and TRBJ1-6; D may be TRBD1 (6 bases). The CDR3, as DNA: TGTGCCAGTAGTATTGTGGGGGCTAATTCACCCCTCCACTTT. Amino acids: CASSIVGANSPLHF.